The source of this T cell receptor (beta chain) is a study of shared clonotypes between healthy human individuals. Study findings and constraints: Sorted-subset sequencing, rarefaction showed, was incomplete despite large depth. Tissue TCR repertoires likely differ from these blood-only repertoires.

Each sorted subset replicate got 200 ng genomic DNA, roughly 30,000 genomes. Some clones are missing from TCRdb's copy, which holds only in-frame ones; the method was immunoSEQ multiplex PCR. The sample shows approximately 1.4 million clones, under 99% of them seen only once. There are 14 residues in the CDR3. Trimming removed 4 bases from V and 4 bases from J; junction bases left unmatched: 4. The germline gives CDR1 SQVTM, CDR2 ANQGSEA. Memory CD4+ cells were the fraction left after CD45RA+ naive selection. This clone has only one observation. Its antigen is still unknown. Sequenced material: naive CD4+ T cells sorted from blood. Regarding subset: CD45RA+ positively selected. The chain has TRBV29-1 and TRBJ2-5; 12 bases align to TRBD1. This clonotype was obtained from a man in his thirties or forties in good health. The CDR3 nucleotides read TGCAGCGTTGTGGGACAGGGGGCTTTAGAGACCCAGTACTTC. Its protein is CSVVGQGALETQYF.